The present TCR beta chain was sequenced within a study of T-cell reconstitution after alpha-beta-depleted transplantation in children (dated by TCRdb to the mid-2010s). At the level of the whole study: Using TCR repertoire profiling, the study quantitatively followed how T-cell immune reconstitution unfolded in children after TCRalphabeta/CD19-depleted allogeneic hematopoietic cell transplantation. Results and caveats for the whole study, not just this receptor: The frequencies of hyperexpanded clones fell over the following months, and after one year, T-cell counts and TCRbeta diversity were mostly attributed to newly produced T cells. In some patients, the high TCRbeta diversity seen at day 60 was put down to recipient T cells and intrathymic progenitors that had survived conditioning. The apparently early alphabetaT-cell count recovery about two months after transplant was reportedly dependent on only several hundred rapidly expanded clones derived from non-depleted graft cells.

According to the study, the label for this sample's treatment or condition signals: allogeneic hematopoietic cell transplantation with graft depleted of TCRalphabeta T cells and CD19 B cells. TCRalphabeta/CD19-depleted allogeneic hematopoietic cell grafts were given to the transplant recipients, all of whom were children. This clonotype came up once. Its target antigen remains unknown. No base quality information exists; no much larger clone differs at one position. A read on its own is weak evidence. Library preparation used PCR. For sequencing, an Illumina HiSeq 2500 was employed. TCR libraries were prepared with molecular barcoding, using unique molecular identifiers to normalize TCRbeta repertoire quantification. TCRdb's own reprocessing of the public reads used fastp at Q25 and MiXCR and kept productive beta chains. Rows are combined by CDR3 protein, so each entry shows the most common genes and DNA. The sample table contains about 300,000 distinct CDR3 sequences; only one count was recorded for over 9.5% of them. In total, the top ten clones hold less than 9% of the sample.

V gives up 2 bases and J gives up 8 bases, and the segment between their germline ends measures 6 bases. Spanning cysteine to phenylalanine, the CDR3 consists of 12 amino acids. The DNA shown is the 36-base CDR3, in frame from base 1. Taken from the germline V gene, the CDR1 and CDR2 loops are MDHEN and SYDVKM. The V and J genes are TRBV28 and TRBJ2-2; the D gene is not confidently resolved. The sample was PBMCs, taken before TCRalphabeta/CD19-depleted stem cell transplant. The receptor was isolated from a boy in the first two years of life with acute myeloid leukemia, due to receive a stem cell transplant. The DNA sequence is given as TGTGCCAGCAGTTTAATTCAAGGGGAGCTGTTTTTT. Its coded protein is CASSLIQGELFF.